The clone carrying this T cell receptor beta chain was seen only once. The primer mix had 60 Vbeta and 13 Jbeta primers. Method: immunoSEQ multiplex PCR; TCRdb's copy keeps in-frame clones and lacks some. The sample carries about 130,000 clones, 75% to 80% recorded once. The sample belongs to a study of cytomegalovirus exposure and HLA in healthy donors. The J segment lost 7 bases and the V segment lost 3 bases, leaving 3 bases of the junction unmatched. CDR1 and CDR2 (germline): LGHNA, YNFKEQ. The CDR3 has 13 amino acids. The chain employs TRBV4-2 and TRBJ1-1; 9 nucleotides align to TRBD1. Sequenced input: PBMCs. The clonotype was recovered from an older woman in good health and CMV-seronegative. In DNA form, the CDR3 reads TGTGCCAGCAGCCATCCGGGACAGGGTGAAGCTTTCTTT. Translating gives CASSHPGQGEAFF.